The entry below describes one T cell receptor beta chain. Which antigen it targets is not known. Within one base of it there is no much larger clone, and no base qualities were kept. Libraries were built with the immunoSEQ multiplex PCR assay. This immuneACCESS table, as held by TCRdb, lists in-frame sequences with V and J called but not all clones. Of the missing ones, under half trace to an unresolved V gene in checked studies; the others have no known cause. This sample has around 31,000 clones in its table, and under 95% of those were observed once. Roughly 9% of the sample goes to the ten largest clones. The data belong to a study of PD-1 and CTLA-4 blockade in melanoma (dated by TCRdb to the early 2020s). Study-level background: In patients with melanoma, the researchers looked at the effects of CTLA-4 blockade versus PD-1 blockade on the CD8 T cell response that was melanoma-reactive.

V is trimmed back by 6 bases and J by 0 bases, and the junction contains 5 bases that no gene match accounts for. For CDR1 and CDR2, the germline V gene lists MNHEY and SVGAGI. Including cysteine and phenylalanine, the CDR3 has 14 amino acids. Here the CDR3 DNA is all that survives: 42 bases in frame from base 1. The sample in question was CD8+ T cells from peripheral blood, obtained from a patient given anti-PD-1 treatment. This receptor was obtained from a human donor with melanoma. Recombination joined TRBV6-5 with TRBJ2-7; TRBD2 lines up with 7 middle nucleotides. The CDR3: CASSLTGGSYEQYF. The DNA sequence follows: TGTGCCAGCAGCCTGACGGGGGGCTCCTACGAGCAGTACTTC.